The clone carrying this T cell receptor (beta chain) was detected once. Antigen unknown. This sample stems from a study of cytomegalovirus exposure and HLA in healthy donors. Study details: Within the Caucasian-associated ancestry cluster were 65% to 85% of the roughly 400 genotyped donors. General study results and limits: TCR beta V segments were, for the most part, productive about 87% or about 30% of the time in an earlier analysis. Reportedly, diagnosis of cytomegalovirus status by the classifier showed high specificity and sensitivity.

The PCR ran on 60 Vbeta and 13 Jbeta primers. TCRdb's copy holds only in-frame clones and misses some; the assay was immunoSEQ multiplex PCR. Of over 150,000 clones listed, less than 85% are singletons. CDR3 length: 13 residues. Germline V CDR1 and CDR2: SEHNR, FQNEAQ (reference sequence). V shed 0 bases, J shed 10 bases, and the junction held 3 bases outside the gene matches. The sequenced sample was PBMCs. The TCR comes from a man in his sixties in good health and CMV-seronegative. The chain employs TRBV7-9 and TRBJ2-1; 7 nucleotides agree with TRBD2. The CDR3 DNA follows: TGTGCCAGCAGCTTAGCGCTGGGGGGGGAGCAGTTCTTC. This encodes CASSLALGGEQFF.